A single T cell receptor (beta chain) is shown here with its context. Its antigen is as yet unknown. Germline CDR1 SGHRS, CDR2 YFSETQ. The CDR3 has 14 residues. The V gene end was trimmed by 3 bases and the J gene end by 4 bases; junction bases not matched to a gene: 7. Alpha and beta constant-region primers primed reverse transcription of 400 to 500 ng RNA. Each of the alpha and beta chains got its own library through chain-specific third strand synthesis with indices. MiXCR, run by TCRdb on the 5' RACE reads, gives a single entry per CDR3 protein. The sample has about 14,000 distinct CDR3 sequences, 9% to 15% seen once; the top ten hold roughly 37%. The data belong to a study of HIV-infected patients and healthy controls. Study-level results: Treated samples reflected only about three months of therapy, arguably too short to observe immune reconstitution.

Follow-up blood was drawn about 14 weeks, roughly three months, after antiretroviral therapy began. Whole blood was used without fractionation, so all unsorted peripheral T cells were included. The specimen was blood, collected during antiretroviral therapy. The rearrangement links TRBV5-1 to TRBJ2-7; the match to TRBD2 covers 7 bases. This sequence originates from an adult with HIV infection. The donor label of this sample is uncertain. The CDR3 DNA follows: TGCGCCAGCAGCTCCTTCGGGGGAGGGTACGAGCAGTACTTC. Its translation is CASSSFGGGYEQYF.